This T cell receptor (beta chain) was retrieved from a study of Graves' ophthalmopathy and Graves' hyperthyroidism. With 4 bases removed from V and 5 bases from J, the gap between germline ends came to 9 bases. The CDR3 consists of 13 residues. Amplification of the TCR beta CDR3 regions used RNA transcripts (as template). In the first round, RT-PCR was carried out with HTBI primers, and a multiplex PCR formed the second round. One entry per CDR3 protein results from TCRdb running MiXCR on the multiplex PCR reads. The data hold approximately 480,000 distinct CDR3 sequences, with 13% to 15% observed a single time. This clonotype has only a few counts.

V is TRBV12-3 or TRBV12-4 and J is TRBJ1-5, with D unresolved. Sequencing was done on a sample of blood. The sequence came from a woman younger than 45 with Graves' ophthalmopathy. CDR3 sequence (DNA): TGTGCCAGCAGTTGGGGAAACGATCAGCCCCAGCATTTT. This gives the protein CASSWGNDQPQHF.